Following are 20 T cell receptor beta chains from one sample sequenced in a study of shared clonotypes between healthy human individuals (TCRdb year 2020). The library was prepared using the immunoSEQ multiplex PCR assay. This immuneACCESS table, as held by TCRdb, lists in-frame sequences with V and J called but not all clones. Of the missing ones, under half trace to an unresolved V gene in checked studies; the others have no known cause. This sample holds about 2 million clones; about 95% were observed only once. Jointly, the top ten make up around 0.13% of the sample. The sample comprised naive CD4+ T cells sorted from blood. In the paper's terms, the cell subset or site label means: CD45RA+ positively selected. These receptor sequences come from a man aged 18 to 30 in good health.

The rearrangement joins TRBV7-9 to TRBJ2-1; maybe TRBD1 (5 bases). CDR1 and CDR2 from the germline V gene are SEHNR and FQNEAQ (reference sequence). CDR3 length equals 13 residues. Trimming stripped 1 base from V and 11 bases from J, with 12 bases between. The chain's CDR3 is CASSLEVQGQQFF. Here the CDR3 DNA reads TGTGCCAGCAGCTTAGAAGTTCAGGGCCAGCAGTTCTTC.

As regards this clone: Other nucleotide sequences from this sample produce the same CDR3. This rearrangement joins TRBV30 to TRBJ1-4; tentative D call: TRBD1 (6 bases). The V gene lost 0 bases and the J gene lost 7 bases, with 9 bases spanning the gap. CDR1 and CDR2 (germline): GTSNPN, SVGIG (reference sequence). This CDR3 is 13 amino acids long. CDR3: CAWSVQGGEKLFF. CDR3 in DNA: TGTGCCTGGAGTGTACAGGGTGGTGAAAAACTGTTTTTT.

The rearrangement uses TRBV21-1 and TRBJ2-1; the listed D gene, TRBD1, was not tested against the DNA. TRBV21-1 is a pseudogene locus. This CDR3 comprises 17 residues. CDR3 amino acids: CASRPGQGAIAYNEQFF. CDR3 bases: TGTGCCAGCAGACCGGGACAGGGGGCTATCGCCTACAATGAGCAGTTCTTC.

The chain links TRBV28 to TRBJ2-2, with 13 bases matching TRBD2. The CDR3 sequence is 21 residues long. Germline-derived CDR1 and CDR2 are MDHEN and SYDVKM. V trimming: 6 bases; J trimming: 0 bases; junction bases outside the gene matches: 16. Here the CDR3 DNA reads TGTGCCAGCAGCCCCGCCGGGACTAGCGGGGAGGGAGACTCGAACACCGGGGAGCTGTTTTTT. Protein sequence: CASSPAGTSGEGDSNTGELFF.

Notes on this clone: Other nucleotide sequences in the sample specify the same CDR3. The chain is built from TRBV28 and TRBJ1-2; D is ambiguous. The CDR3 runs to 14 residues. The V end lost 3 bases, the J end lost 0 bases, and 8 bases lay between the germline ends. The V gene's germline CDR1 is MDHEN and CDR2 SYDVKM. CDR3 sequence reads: CASSLGSSNYGYTF. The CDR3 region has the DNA TGTGCCAGCAGTTTGGGAAGCTCTAACTATGGCTACACCTTC.

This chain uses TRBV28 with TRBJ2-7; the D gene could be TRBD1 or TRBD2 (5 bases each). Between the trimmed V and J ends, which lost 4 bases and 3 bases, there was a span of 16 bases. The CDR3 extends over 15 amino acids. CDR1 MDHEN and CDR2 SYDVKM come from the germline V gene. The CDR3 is CASSSYTGTDYEQYF. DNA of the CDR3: TGTGCCAGCAGTTCATATACCGGGACCGACTACGAGCAGTACTTC. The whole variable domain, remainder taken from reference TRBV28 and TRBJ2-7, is DVKVTQSSRYLVKRTGEKVFLECVQDMDHENMFWYRQDPGLGLRLIYFSYDVKMKEKGDIPEGYSVSREKKERFSLILESASTNQTSMYLCASSSYTGTDYEQYFGPGTRLTVT.

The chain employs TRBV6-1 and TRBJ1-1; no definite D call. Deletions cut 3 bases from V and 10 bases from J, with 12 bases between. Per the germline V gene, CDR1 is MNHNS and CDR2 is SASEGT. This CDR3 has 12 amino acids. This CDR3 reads CASSDQIGVAFF. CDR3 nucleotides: TGTGCCAGCAGTGACCAAATCGGGGTAGCTTTCTTT.

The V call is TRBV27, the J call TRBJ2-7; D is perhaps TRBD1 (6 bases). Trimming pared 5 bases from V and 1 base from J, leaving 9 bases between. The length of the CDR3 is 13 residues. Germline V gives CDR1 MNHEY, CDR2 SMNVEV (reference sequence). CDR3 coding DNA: TGTGCCAGCAGTATAGGACAGTCCTACGAGCAGTACTTC. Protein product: CASSIGQSYEQYF.

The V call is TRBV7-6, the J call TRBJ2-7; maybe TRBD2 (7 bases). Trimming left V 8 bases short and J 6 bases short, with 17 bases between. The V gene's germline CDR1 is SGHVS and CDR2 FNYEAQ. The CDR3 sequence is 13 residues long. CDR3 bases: TGTGCCAGCTCCTTAGGGGAGGGGGGCGAGCAGTACTTC. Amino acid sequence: CASSLGEGGEQYF.

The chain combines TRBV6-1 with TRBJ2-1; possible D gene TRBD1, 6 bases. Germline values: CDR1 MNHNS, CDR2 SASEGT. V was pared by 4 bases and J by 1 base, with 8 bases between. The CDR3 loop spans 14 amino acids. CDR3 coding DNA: TGTGCCAGCAGTGTCGGACAGTCCTACAATGAGCAGTTCTTC. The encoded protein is CASSVGQSYNEQFF.

The CDR3 DNA reads TGTGCCAGCAGCGTAGGTCCAGGGGCTGGGGCCAACGTCCTGACTTTC. Amino acids: CASSVGPGAGANVLTF. This chain uses TRBV9 with TRBJ2-6, with D possibly being TRBD1 (6 bases). Trimming took off 0 bases at V and 2 bases at J, with 9 bases between the two ends. The CDR3 runs 16 residues. The germline V gene has CDR1 SGDLS and CDR2 YYNGEE.

CDR3 loop: CASSLWGSGGLTDTQYF. The CDR3 DNA reads as TGTGCCAGCAGTTTATGGGGTAGCGGGGGGCTAACAGATACGCAGTATTTT. V is TRBV28 and J is TRBJ2-3, with 10 bases that match TRBD2. J was trimmed by 3 bases and V by 0 bases; bases with no gene match: 6. Germline CDR1 MDHEN, CDR2 SYDVKM. This CDR3 region has 17 residues.

This CDR3 is CASSQDRPSSYEQYF. The CDR3 DNA reads TGCGCCAGCAGCCAAGATCGGCCGAGCTCCTACGAGCAGTACTTC. This rearrangement joins TRBV4-1 to TRBJ2-7; D is unclear. Germline assignment: CDR1 MGHRA and CDR2 YSYEKL. Between the trimmed V and J ends, which lost 0 bases and 0 bases, there was a span of 9 bases. The CDR3 has 15 residues.

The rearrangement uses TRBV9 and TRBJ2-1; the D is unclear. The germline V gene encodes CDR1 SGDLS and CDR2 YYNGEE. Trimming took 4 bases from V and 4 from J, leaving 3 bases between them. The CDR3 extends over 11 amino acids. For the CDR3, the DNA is TGTGCCAGCAGCCTGTACAATGAGCAGTTCTTC. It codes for CASSLYNEQFF.

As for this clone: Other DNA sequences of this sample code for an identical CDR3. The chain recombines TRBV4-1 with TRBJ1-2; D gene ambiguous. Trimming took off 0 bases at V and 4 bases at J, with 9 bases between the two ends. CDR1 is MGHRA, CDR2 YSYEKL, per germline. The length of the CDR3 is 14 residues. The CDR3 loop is CASSQDRTAYGYTF. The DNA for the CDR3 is TGCGCCAGCAGCCAAGATCGAACGGCCTATGGCTACACCTTC.

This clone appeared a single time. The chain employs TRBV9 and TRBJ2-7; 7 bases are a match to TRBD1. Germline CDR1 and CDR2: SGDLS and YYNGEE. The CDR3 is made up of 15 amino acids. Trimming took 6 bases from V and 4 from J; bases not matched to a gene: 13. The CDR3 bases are TGTGCCAGCATACAGGGGAGACCCGAAATGTACGAGCAGTACTTC. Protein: CASIQGRPEMYEQYF.

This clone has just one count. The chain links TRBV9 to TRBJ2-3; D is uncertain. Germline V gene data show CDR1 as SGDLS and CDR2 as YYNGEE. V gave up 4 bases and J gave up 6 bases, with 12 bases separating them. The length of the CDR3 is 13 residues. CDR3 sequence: CASSLEDPDTQYF. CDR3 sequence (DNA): TGTGCCAGCAGCCTCGAAGATCCTGATACGCAGTATTTT.

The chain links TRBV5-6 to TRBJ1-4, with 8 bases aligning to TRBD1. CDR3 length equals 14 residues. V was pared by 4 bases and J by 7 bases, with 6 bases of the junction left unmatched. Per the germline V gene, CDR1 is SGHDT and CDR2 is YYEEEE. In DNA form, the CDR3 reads TGTGCCAGCAGCACCAGGGGGCGTTTTGAAAAACTGTTTTTT. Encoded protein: CASSTRGRFEKLFF.

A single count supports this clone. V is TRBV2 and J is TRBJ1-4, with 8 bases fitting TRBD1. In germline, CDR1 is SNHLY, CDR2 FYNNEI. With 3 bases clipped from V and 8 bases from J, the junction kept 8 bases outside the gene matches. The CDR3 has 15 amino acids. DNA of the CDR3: TGTGCCAGCAGTGAGGGACAGGTCAGGGGGGAAAAACTGTTTTTT. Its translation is CASSEGQVRGEKLFF.

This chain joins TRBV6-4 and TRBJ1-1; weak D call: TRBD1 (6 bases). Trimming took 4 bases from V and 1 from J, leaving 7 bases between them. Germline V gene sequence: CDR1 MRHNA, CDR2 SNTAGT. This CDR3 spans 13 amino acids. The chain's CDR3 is CASSVGQNTEAFF. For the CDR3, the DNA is TGTGCCAGCAGTGTGGGACAGAACACTGAAGCTTTCTTT.